Following are 30 T cell receptor beta chains from one sample sequenced in a study of regulatory T cells in long-lasting Graves disease. As for time point: newly diagnosed GD, antithyroid drugs for less than 3 months. The TCR library was prepared using RNA isolated from PBMCs. Combining iRepertoire HTBI primers with Arm-PCR of CDR3 regions, the authors built TCR beta libraries. TCRdb ran MiXCR on the multiplex PCR reads and lists one entry per CDR3 protein. The sample lists 350,000 to 400,000 distinct CDR3 sequences; 15% to 20% were seen once. In addition, the sample was reused for a study of T cells in Graves' hyperthyroidism and ophthalmopathy.

Sequences were derived from peripheral blood mononuclear cells (PBMCs), sampled at new diagnosis, from a patient treated with antithyroid drugs. These receptors were obtained from a woman between 18 and 29 years old with Graves disease.

The chain has TRBV7-9 and TRBJ1-3, with no clear D. V lost 5 bases and J lost 9, with 8 bases in between. The CDR3 sequence is 11 residues long. CDR1 is SEHNR and CDR2 is FQNEAQ in the germline V gene (reference sequence). The DNA of the CDR3 is TGTGCCAGCAGCCCGGTCGGCACCATATATTTT. The encoded protein is CASSPVGTIYF. The full variable domain, completed using reference TRBV7-9 and TRBJ1-3, is DTGVSQNPRHKITKRGQNVTFRCDPISEHNRLYWYRQTLGQGPEFLTYFQNEAQLEKSRLLSDRFSAERPKGSFSTLEIQRTEQGDSAMYLCASSPVGTIYFGEGSWLTVV.

This clonotype was counted at least ten times. The chain links TRBV6-5 to TRBJ1-4, with 9 bases aligning to TRBD1. The ends lost 2 bases at V and 5 bases at J; junction bases unmatched: 6. Germline CDR1 MNHEY, CDR2 SVGAGI. This CDR3 is built from 16 residues. The CDR3 DNA is TGTGCCAGCAGTTACCTTCGGACAGGGGCGAATGAAAAACTGTTTTTT. Translated: CASSYLRTGANEKLFF.

This clonotype was seen a handful of times. The germline gene is not matched at one end of the junction; a read error may be the cause. The chain couples TRBV18 to TRBJ1-2; TRBD1 matches 7 bases. Germline V gene lookup returns CDR1 KGHSH and CDR2 LQKENI. The CDR3 extends over 16 amino acids. The CDR3 is CASFQPGTETNYGYAF. The CDR3 bases are TGTGCCAGCTTCCAACCCGGGACAGAGACTAACTATGGCTACGCCTTC.

At least ten counts were recorded for this clonotype. J is TRBJ1-1 and V is TRBV27; perhaps TRBD1 as D (6 bases). The CDR3 length is 13 residues. CDR1 is MNHEY, CDR2 SMNVEV, per germline (reference sequence). V lost 5 bases, J lost 3 bases, and 10 bases lay in between. CDR3 sequence (DNA): TGTGCCAGCAGTCAGGGGCTTTACACTGAAGCTTTCTTT. It codes for CASSQGLYTEAFF.

The chain couples TRBV16 to TRBJ1-2, with TRBD1 matching over 7 bases. Trimming at V came to 0 bases and at J to 8 bases, leaving 9 bases not matched to a gene. The CDR3 consists of 15 residues. The V gene's germline CDR1 is KGHSY and CDR2 FQNENV. CDR3 in amino acids: CASSQSASTGRGYTF. CDR3 DNA sequence: TGTGCCAGCAGCCAATCGGCTTCGACAGGGAGAGGCTACACCTTC.

Ten or more counts support this clonotype. The chain uses TRBV18 and TRBJ1-2, with D uncertain. CDR1 is KGHSH, CDR2 LQKENI, per germline. The CDR3 extends over 14 amino acids. The V end lost 4 bases, the J end lost 0 bases, and 9 bases lay between the germline ends. The CDR3 here is CASSRGGSNYGYTF. CDR3 coding DNA: TGTGCCAGCTCACGTGGCGGGTCTAACTATGGCTACACCTTC. Drawing the rest from reference TRBV18 and TRBJ1-2, the complete variable domain is NAGVMQNPRHLVRRRGQEARLRCSPMKGHSHVYWYRQLPEEGLKFMVYLQKENIIDESGMPKERFSAEFPKEGPSILRIQQVVRGDSAAYFCASSRGGSNYGYTFGSGTRLTVV.

This clonotype was counted at least ten times. V and J are TRBV11-2 and TRBJ2-5; 9 bases align to TRBD2. This CDR3 is 15 amino acids long. Germline CDR1 is SGHAT and CDR2 is FQNNGV. J lost 5 bases, V lost 5 bases, and 9 bases had no gene match. The chain's CDR3 is CASSPRGGAGETQYF. CDR3 bases: TGTGCCAGCAGCCCCCGCGGGGGGGCGGGGGAGACCCAGTACTTC.

The chain has TRBV6-1 and TRBJ1-1; possibly TRBD1 for D (6 bases). The V end was cut by 6 bases, the J end by 4 bases, with 12 bases between. Germline V gene lookup returns CDR1 MNHNS and CDR2 SASEGT. CDR3 length equals 13 residues. The CDR3 coding sequence is TGTGCCAGCAGGGGGGCCGGGGTCACTGAAGCTTTCTTT. This sequence encodes CASRGAGVTEAFF.

At least ten counts were recorded for this clonotype. V and J are TRBV7-9 and TRBJ2-3, with 8 positions matching TRBD2. Trimming cost V 5 bases and J 2 bases; bases outside gene matches: 9. There are 16 residues in the CDR3. Germline V gene sequence: CDR1 SEHNR, CDR2 FQNEAQ (reference sequence). Here the CDR3 reads CASSANSGTLTDTQYF. The CDR3 DNA sequence: TGTGCCAGCAGCGCCAATAGCGGGACGCTCACAGATACGCAGTATTTT.

This clonotype has more than one count but fewer than ten. The V call is TRBV5-5, the J call TRBJ2-4; 8 nucleotides agree with TRBD1. The CDR3 is made up of 14 amino acids. Germline V gives CDR1 SGHKS, CDR2 YYEKEE (reference sequence). After removal of 4 bases from V and 6 bases from J, the junction contained 6 bases not matched to a gene. CDR3 sequence reads: CASSVDRGRNIQYF. DNA of the CDR3: TGTGCCAGCAGCGTTGACAGGGGTCGAAACATTCAGTACTTC.

This clonotype has only one observation. The chain has TRBV6-2 or TRBV6-3 and TRBJ2-3; 12 bases are a match to TRBD2. Looked up from germline, CDR1 is MNHEY and CDR2 is SVGEGT. V dropped 2 bases and J dropped 5; count of bases not matched to a gene: 14. This CDR3 has 19 amino acids. DNA of the CDR3: TGTGCCAGCAGTTACCGAGACGGACTAGCGGGGAGGCCCCAAGATACGCAGTATTTT. Translation: CASSYRDGLAGRPQDTQYF.

Only a few counts were recorded for this clonotype. The genes are TRBV6-1 and TRBJ2-2; D may be TRBD1 or TRBD2 (6 bases each). This CDR3 has 18 residues. Germline lookup yields CDR1 MNHNS and CDR2 SASEGT. The V gene lost 7 bases and the J gene lost 0 bases, with 21 bases spanning the gap. The CDR3 loop is CASIGRLNREANTGELFF. CDR3 nucleotides: TGTGCCAGCATTGGGCGACTCAACAGGGAGGCGAACACCGGGGAGCTGTTTTTT.

On this clonotype: A single base separates this from a much larger clone, so it may be a read error. The conserved phenylalanine or tryptophan is not found at the CDR3 terminus, so this likely reflects a read error. This chain connects TRBV14 to TRBJ2-7, with TRBD1 identical over 7 bases. CDR1 and CDR2 (germline): SGHDN, FVKESK. V gave up 6 bases and J gave up 0 bases; unmatched junction bases: 8. The length of the CDR3 is 15 residues. CDR3 sequence (DNA): TGTGCCAGCAGAAACGGACAGGTAAACTCCTACGAGCAGTACCTC. It codes for CASRNGQVNSYEQYL.

The gene calls are TRBV20-1 and TRBJ2-2, with D perhaps matching TRBD1 (6 bases). The CDR3 contains 14 residues. Germline V gene sequence: CDR1 DFQATT, CDR2 SNEGSKA (reference sequence). Trimming removed 5 bases at V and 5 bases at J, with 15 bases between. In nucleotides, the CDR3 is TGCAGTGCTCGTTTCAAGGGGGAAACCGGGGAGCTGTTTTTT. It yields the protein CSARFKGETGELFF.

At least ten counts were recorded for this clonotype. This rearrangement joins TRBV4-2 to TRBJ2-3, with D perhaps matching TRBD2 (5 bases). Germline CDR1 reads LGHNA; CDR2 reads YNFKEQ. The V gene lost 2 bases and the J gene lost 3 bases, with 9 bases spanning the gap. The CDR3 is 14 amino acids. The CDR3 region is CASSQSSGTDTQYF. The CDR3 DNA reads TGTGCCAGCAGCCAATCGTCGGGGACAGATACGCAGTATTTT.

This clonotype appeared many times. This sequence joins TRBV12-3 or TRBV12-4 and TRBJ1-1, with D hard to call. The CDR3 runs 13 residues. Trimming cost V 5 bases and J 2 bases, with 9 bases left between them. CDR3: CASSDADNTEAFF. Written as DNA, the CDR3 is TGTGCCAGCAGTGACGCAGATAACACTGAAGCTTTCTTT.

About this clonotype itself: A much more abundant neighbour one base away suggests this may be a read error. The conserved closing phenylalanine or tryptophan is absent in this CDR3, likely reflecting a read error. The DNA of the CDR3 is TGTGCCAGCAGCGGGGGGGCAGGGGGAAAACTGTTTCTT. It codes for CASSGGAGGKLFL. V is TRBV6-1 and J is TRBJ1-4, with 7 positions matching TRBD1. Per the germline V gene, CDR1 is MNHNS and CDR2 is SASEGT. The J segment lost 10 bases and the V segment lost 6 bases, leaving 8 bases of the junction unmatched. This CDR3 has 13 amino acids.

This clonotype was detected ten times or more. The chain uses TRBV13 and TRBJ2-1; 12 bases line up with TRBD2. The junction had 8 bases not matched to a gene; V was cut back by 3 bases and J by 8 bases. The CDR3 extends over 16 amino acids. Germline-derived CDR1 and CDR2 are PRHDT and FYEKMQ (reference sequence). DNA for the CDR3: TGTGCCAGCAGCTTGATGACTAGCGGGAGTTTCGATGAGCAGTTCTTC. As protein: CASSLMTSGSFDEQFF.

A word on this clonotype: One base away lies a much larger clone, so this may be a sequencing read error. The rearrangement uses TRBV4-2 and TRBJ2-2; D not resolved. Germline V gene sequence: CDR1 LGHNA, CDR2 YNFKEQ. V was trimmed by 2 bases and J by 8 bases, leaving 3 bases between them. This CDR3 has 11 residues. CDR3 nucleotide sequence: TGTGCCAGCAGCCAAATGGGGGAGCTGTTTTTT. Translating gives CASSQMGELFF.

On this clonotype itself: One base away lies a much larger clone, so this may be a sequencing read error. The genes are TRBV5-4 and TRBJ2-3; D might be TRBD2 (7 bases). The germline V gene has CDR1 SGHNT and CDR2 YYREEE (reference sequence). The CDR3 is 15 amino acids. Between the trimmed V and J ends, which lost 4 bases and 4 bases, there was a span of 16 bases. CDR3 residues: CASSGGGQWADTQYF. For the CDR3, the DNA is TGTGCCAGCAGCGGGGGGGGCCAATGGGCAGATACGCAGTATTTT.

This clonotype was observed a handful of times. The genes are TRBV20-1 and TRBJ1-6; 8 positions agree with TRBD1. V shed 5 bases, J shed 0 bases, and the junction held 9 bases outside the gene matches. This CDR3 is built from 17 residues. The germline gives CDR1 DFQATT, CDR2 SNEGSKA (reference sequence). The CDR3 reads CSALTGARSSYNSPLHF. The DNA for the CDR3 is TGCAGTGCTTTGACAGGGGCTAGAAGCTCCTATAATTCACCCCTCCACTTT.

This clonotype was seen a few times. The J gene is TRBJ2-4, the V gene TRBV11-2, with 10 bases fitting TRBD2. Germline assignment: CDR1 SGHAT and CDR2 FQNNGV. CDR3 length: 16 residues. Trimming removed 0 bases from V and 6 bases from J; junction bases left unmatched: 5. The CDR3 region is CASSLDIAGGGNIQYF. The CDR3 DNA sequence: TGTGCCAGCAGCTTAGATATAGCGGGAGGAGGAAACATTCAGTACTTC.

The chain joins TRBV5-1 to TRBJ1-3, with D possibly TRBD1 on 6 matching bases. Germline CDR1 reads SGHRS; CDR2 reads YFSETQ. The CDR3 extends over 15 amino acids. V lost 8 bases and J lost 0, with 15 bases in between. The CDR3 loop reads CASRPGATSGNTIYF. CDR3 nucleotide sequence: TGCGCCAGTAGGCCGGGGGCAACCTCTGGAAACACCATATATTTT.

This clonotype was observed many times. J is TRBJ2-5 and V is TRBV7-9; tentative D call: TRBD2 (5 bases). The CDR3 runs to 13 residues. From germline, CDR1 is SEHNR and CDR2 FQNEAQ (reference sequence). Between the trimmed V and J ends, which lost 8 bases and 4 bases, there was a span of 14 bases. The CDR3 DNA follows: TGTGCCAGCCGTCCCGCTAGCCGAGAGACCCAGTACTTC. Translating gives CASRPASRETQYF.

V is TRBV7-9 and J is TRBJ1-5, with no clear D. There are 16 residues in the CDR3. V lost 3 bases, J lost 0 bases, and 12 bases lay in between. Germline CDR1 SEHNR, CDR2 FQNEAQ (reference sequence). CDR3 region: CASSFQGPYSNQPQHF. The DNA for the CDR3 is TGTGCCAGCAGCTTTCAAGGTCCATATAGCAATCAGCCCCAGCATTTT.

V is TRBV27 and J is TRBJ2-6; no definite D call. This CDR3 region has 14 residues. Trimming removed 2 bases from V and 2 bases from J, with 4 bases in between. Germline CDR1 MNHEY, CDR2 SMNVEV (reference sequence). The CDR3 loop is CASSLMAGANVLTF. The CDR3 DNA reads as TGTGCCAGCAGTTTAATGGCTGGGGCCAACGTCCTGACTTTC.

The rearrangement uses TRBV7-9 and TRBJ2-2, with a tentative D call TRBD1 (6 bases). Germline-derived CDR1 and CDR2 are SEHNR and FQNEAQ (reference sequence). This CDR3 has 15 residues. V lost 7 bases to trimming and J lost 6 bases, with 18 bases between them. CDR3 in DNA: TGTGCCAGCACCCCACCGGAGGCAGGGGCCGGGGAGCTGTTTTTT. The encoded protein is CASTPPEAGAGELFF.

The sample holds many counts of this clonotype. The V call is TRBV9, the J call TRBJ1-1, with D possibly matching TRBD1 (6 bases). V shed 3 bases and J shed 2 bases, with 14 bases lying between them. From germline, CDR1 is SGDLS and CDR2 YYNGEE. The CDR3 runs 15 residues. The CDR3 nucleotides read TGTGCCAGCAGCGGCGGGACATTGGGTAACACTGAAGCTTTCTTT. It encodes CASSGGTLGNTEAFF.

In this sample, this clonotype turned up a few times. V is TRBV19 and J is TRBJ1-5; D is possibly TRBD1 (6 bases). This CDR3 contains 19 residues. Trimming took 5 bases from V and 0 from J, leaving 23 bases between them. Per germline, CDR1 LNHDA and CDR2 SQIVND (reference sequence). The CDR3 bases are TGTGCCAGTAGTCCCCGGGACACAGGACTACCTTATAGCAATCAGCCCCAGCATTTT. Its translation is CASSPRDTGLPYSNQPQHF.

This clonotype was observed many times. The chain joins TRBV5-6 to TRBJ2-3; TRBD2 matches at 10 bases. The V segment lost 1 base and the J segment 7 bases; nucleotides outside the gene matches: 9. The CDR3 has 16 amino acids. Germline V CDR1 and CDR2: SGHDT, YYEEEE. The CDR3 spells CASSLTSGARGHTQYF. The CDR3 DNA follows: TGTGCCAGCAGCTTGACTAGCGGGGCTAGAGGACATACGCAGTATTTT.